These 12 T cell receptor beta chains originate from one sample sequenced in a study of cytomegalovirus exposure and HLA in healthy donors. A multiplex PCR was run with 60 Vbeta primers and 13 Jbeta primers. The protocol was immunoSEQ multiplex PCR, while the TCRdb copy is restricted to in-frame clones and leaves out a portion. The sample contains some 170,000 clones, around four fifths of which appear only once. Sequenced: PBMCs. The origin of the receptors is a man between 45 and 60 years old in good health and CMV-seropositive.

The chain is built from TRBV5-1 and TRBJ2-7, with TRBD2 identical over 11 bases. V was pared by 4 bases and J by 0 bases, with 9 bases of the junction left unmatched. Germline V gives CDR1 SGHRS, CDR2 YFSETQ. This CDR3 contains 17 residues. CDR3 sequence: CASSLTSGGMSSYEQYF. The CDR3 coding sequence is TGCGCCAGCAGCCTAACTAGCGGGGGAATGAGCTCCTACGAGCAGTACTTC. Filled out from reference TRBV5-1 and TRBJ2-7, the complete variable domain reads KAGVTQTPRYLIKTRGQQVTLSCSPISGHRSVSWYQQTPGQGLQFLFEYFSETQRNKGNFPGRFSGRQFSNSRSEMNVSTLELGDSALYLCASSLTSGGMSSYEQYFGPGTRLTVT.

The chain recombines TRBV6-6 with TRBJ2-1; a possible D gene is TRBD2 (6 bases). Trimming cost V 8 bases and J 0 bases, with 14 bases left between them. From germline, CDR1 is MNHNY and CDR2 SVGAGI (reference sequence). The CDR3 loop spans 15 amino acids. The CDR3 spells CASLAGRSSYNEQFF. The CDR3 DNA sequence: TGTGCCAGCTTGGCGGGGCGGAGCTCCTACAATGAGCAGTTCTTC.

This chain uses TRBV29-1 with TRBJ2-1, with TRBD2 identical over 10 bases. V dropped 7 bases and J dropped 2; count of bases not matched to a gene: 11. CDR1 is SQVTM, CDR2 ANQGSEA, per germline. This CDR3 is 16 amino acids long. DNA of the CDR3: TGCAGCGCCCTGAGCCAACTAGCGGGGACCTACAATGAGCAGTTCTTC. Translating gives CSALSQLAGTYNEQFF.

The gene calls are TRBV28 and TRBJ2-7, with 7 bases fitting TRBD1. This CDR3 is 13 amino acids long. From germline, CDR1 is MDHEN and CDR2 SYDVKM. After removal of 10 bases from V and 2 bases from J, the junction contained 8 bases not matched to a gene. CDR3 protein: CATVGQEPYEQYF. CDR3 sequence (DNA): TGTGCCACCGTAGGACAGGAACCCTACGAGCAGTACTTC.

The genes are TRBV30 and TRBJ2-7; D unresolved. The germline V gene encodes CDR1 GTSNPN and CDR2 SVGIG (reference sequence). The V end lost 2 bases, the J end lost 5 bases, and 7 bases lay between the germline ends. This CDR3 contains 11 residues. CDR3 nucleotides: TGTGCCTGGAGTTATGCGGACGAGCAGTACTTC. Amino acids: CAWSYADEQYF.

This clone was seen more than once but under ten times. This chain joins TRBV5-1 and TRBJ2-3; 7 bases map to TRBD1. This CDR3 is built from 15 residues. Trimming at V came to 6 bases and at J to 2 bases, leaving 9 bases not matched to a gene. Germline V gene data show CDR1 as SGHRS and CDR2 as YFSETQ. Written as DNA, the CDR3 is TGCGCCAGCACCAACCTGGGACAGAACACAGATACGCAGTATTTT. Encoded protein: CASTNLGQNTDTQYF.

V and J are TRBV30 and TRBJ2-3; a weak D match, TRBD2 (5 bases). This CDR3 is 14 amino acids long. Trimming removed 3 bases from V and 0 bases from J, with 10 bases in between. Germline CDR1 reads GTSNPN; CDR2 reads SVGIG (reference sequence). The CDR3 DNA is TGTGCCTGGAGACCTAGCAAGAGCACAGATACGCAGTATTTT. It specifies CAWRPSKSTDTQYF.

This sequence joins TRBV11-2 and TRBJ2-2; 9 positions match TRBD1. This CDR3 spans 15 amino acids. In germline, CDR1 is SGHAT, CDR2 FQNNGV. V trimming: 4 bases; J trimming: 6 bases; junction bases outside the gene matches: 6. CDR3 protein: CASSSRGQGPGELFF. Here the CDR3 DNA reads TGTGCCAGCAGCTCGCGGGGACAGGGTCCCGGGGAGCTGTTTTTT. Full variable domain (outside the CDR3, taken from reference TRBV11-2 and TRBJ2-2): EAGVAQSPRYKIIEKRQSVAFWCNPISGHATLYWYQQILGQGPKLLIQFQNNGVVDDSQLPKDRFSAERLKGVDSTLKIQPAKLEDSAVYLCASSSRGQGPGELFFGEGSRLTVL.

The chain joins TRBV10-3 to TRBJ2-7, with D possibly called TRBD1 or TRBD2 (6 bases each). The CDR3 length is 15 residues. V was clipped by 6 bases and J by 1 base, with 16 bases between them. Germline lookup yields CDR1 ENHRY and CDR2 SYGVKD. The CDR3: CAIREGGRGSYEQYF. CDR3 sequence (DNA): TGTGCCATCAGGGAGGGGGGCAGGGGTTCCTACGAGCAGTACTTC.

V is TRBV6-5 and J is TRBJ1-1, with 8 bases that match TRBD1. The CDR3 loop spans 15 amino acids. Trimming took 7 bases from V and 1 from J; bases not matched to a gene: 8. Germline V gives CDR1 MNHEY, CDR2 SVGAGI. The CDR3 DNA follows: TGTGCCAGCACTGGGACAGGCCTTGGGAACACTGAAGCTTTCTTT. Protein product: CASTGTGLGNTEAFF.

The chain has TRBV6-6 and TRBJ1-1, with 8 bases identical to TRBD1. Germline trimming cut 6 bases from V and 5 bases from J; bases unmatched to any gene: 14. CDR1 and CDR2 (germline): MNHNY, SVGAGI (reference sequence). The CDR3 contains 16 residues. CDR3 in DNA: TGTGCCAGCAGCTCCCCTGAGACAGGGGAGTTAACTGAAGCTTTCTTT. Its protein product is CASSSPETGELTEAFF.

The J gene is TRBJ2-5, the V gene TRBV7-3; 7 bases align to TRBD2. Germline values: CDR1 SGHTA, CDR2 FQGTGA. The J segment lost 3 bases and the V segment lost 3 bases, leaving 4 bases of the junction unmatched. The CDR3 spans 14 residues. As DNA, the CDR3 is TGTGCCAGCAGCTTGGCTAGCGGTAAAGAGACCCAGTACTTC. The encoded protein is CASSLASGKETQYF.